Sequencing of this T cell receptor beta chain was carried out in a study of sequential checkpoint blockade in melanoma. In the study overall: First-line arms were nivolumab then ipilimumab, or the reverse, randomized 1:1. Under 25 patients had tumor biopsies before treatment and at week 13. Study-wide results and limits: Rising tumor T-cell fraction and clonality meant about 30 times likelier benefit. Pretreatment TIL clonality tracked with response in the nivolumab-first arm.

Worth noting for this clone: Its cognate antigen is unknown.

Data came from immunoSEQ multiplex PCR; TCRdb stores just in-frame clones and leaves some out. The sample contains 1,800 or so clones, about 19% of which appear only once. Treatment in this sample: randomized to nivolumab then ipilimumab (arm A) or the reverse (arm B). The J segment lost 1 base and the V segment lost 8 bases, leaving 11 bases of the junction unmatched. CDR3 length equals 16 residues. Germline V gene data show CDR1 as LNHDA and CDR2 as SQIVND (reference sequence). The receptor was isolated from a human donor with melanoma. Source: tumor tissue (inferred from file names), taken from a patient given nivolumab and ipilimumab in sequence. V is TRBV19 and J is TRBJ1-5; TRBD1 matches at 7 bases. CDR3: CASLDLQGRSNQPQHF. The CDR3, as DNA: TGTGCCAGTCTAGACTTACAGGGGCGAAGCAATCAGCCCCAGCATTTT.